The 3 T cell receptor beta chains below were found in one sample sequenced in a study of blood T cell repertoires in COVID-19. TCRdb keeps only in-frame clones here, not all; method: immunoSEQ multiplex PCR. The data contain about 160,000 clones, over 70% of them singletons. The sequencing sample was made of PBMCs or T cells enriched from blood (not recorded which). These receptors originate from a woman aged 40 to 49 with acute COVID-19.

This chain joins TRBV11-3 and TRBJ2-1; 12 positions agree with TRBD2. Trimming cost V 3 bases and J 8 bases; bases outside gene matches: 11. This CDR3 contains 17 residues. CDR1 and CDR2 from the germline V gene are SGHNT and YENEEA. The CDR3 protein is CASSFRSLAGGPYEQFF. In DNA form, the CDR3 reads TGTGCCAGCAGCTTCAGATCCCTAGCGGGAGGGCCCTATGAGCAGTTCTTC.

This clone was picked up a small number of times. The V call is TRBV27, the J call TRBJ1-1; 8 bases map to TRBD1. Unmatched junction bases numbered 7, after V lost 5 bases and J lost 5 bases. Germline V gene sequence: CDR1 MNHEY, CDR2 SMNVEV (reference sequence). CDR3 size: 14 residues. Written as DNA, the CDR3 is TGTGCCAGCAGTCTATTGACAGGGGCAACTGAAGCTTTCTTT. It encodes CASSLLTGATEAFF.

In the case of this clone: The sample contains more than one DNA sequence encoding this CDR3. The chain joins TRBV20-1 to TRBJ2-1; D is uncertain. Germline CDR1 reads DFQATT; CDR2 reads SNEGSKA (reference sequence). V lost 3 bases to trimming and J lost 0 bases, with 9 bases between them. The CDR3 runs to 14 residues. DNA for the CDR3: TGCAGTGCTAGTGGTAGCCGCTCCTACAATGAGCAGTTCTTC. Translation: CSASGSRSYNEQFF.